This entry is about one T cell receptor (beta chain). This CDR3 comprises 14 residues. Germline V gene lookup returns CDR1 LNHNV and CDR2 YYDKDF (reference sequence). Trimming left V 5 bases short and J 0 bases short, with 10 bases between. TCRdb's table, derived via immunoSEQ multiplex PCR, lists solely in-frame clones and lacks some. The sample lists some 120,000 clones; approximately 90% were seen once. The data derive from a study of T cell responses to AZD1222 COVID-19 vaccine. The V gene is TRBV15, the J gene TRBJ1-1, with unresolved D. The sample consisted of peripheral blood, taken 28 days after the second AZD1222 dose. The sequence came from an adult who received the AZD1222 COVID-19 vaccine. In DNA, the CDR3 is TGTGCCACCAGCCGCGCCCGACTGAACACTGAAGCTTTCTTT. Its translation: CATSRARLNTEAFF.